Listed here are 19 T cell receptor beta chains from one sample, sequenced in a study of blood T cell repertoires in COVID-19. Assay: immunoSEQ multiplex PCR; the TCRdb copy retains only in-frame clones and omits some. The data contain some 200,000 clones, 84% of them singletons. The material sequenced was PBMCs or T cells enriched from blood (not recorded which). The receptor source for this set is a man aged 35-49 years who had recovered from COVID-19.

The genes are TRBV29-1 and TRBJ2-1; TRBD1 agrees at 9 bases. Trimming took 1 base from V and 8 from J; bases not matched to a gene: 3. Germline V gives CDR1 SQVTM, CDR2 ANQGSEA. The CDR3 loop spans 13 amino acids. The CDR3 nucleotides are TGCAGCGTTGAAGGGGACAGGGTCTATGAGCAGTTCTTC. As protein: CSVEGDRVYEQFF.

The chain employs TRBV18 and TRBJ2-2; D possibly corresponds to TRBD1 (5 bases). CDR1 is KGHSH and CDR2 is LQKENI in the germline V gene. This CDR3 contains 21 residues. Between the trimmed V and J ends, which lost 1 base and 4 bases, there was a span of 28 bases. In nucleotides, the CDR3 is TGTGCCAGCTCACCACGAGTCTTGGGGCTAGTTAGCCTAAACCGCACCGGGGAGCTGTTTTTT. Encoded protein: CASSPRVLGLVSLNRTGELFF.

The J gene is TRBJ2-7, the V gene TRBV7-9, with 7 bases that match TRBD1. The CDR3 contains 15 residues. V trimming: 5 bases; J trimming: 2 bases; junction bases outside the gene matches: 9. Germline assignment: CDR1 SEHNR and CDR2 FQNEAQ (reference sequence). The CDR3, as DNA: TGTGCCAGCAGCCCCCGTTTAGGGGGCGCCTACGAGCAGTACTTC. Translated: CASSPRLGGAYEQYF.

V is TRBV19 and J is TRBJ1-1, with 7 bases fitting TRBD1. The germline gives CDR1 LNHDA, CDR2 SQIVND (reference sequence). CDR3 length equals 15 residues. J was trimmed by 0 bases and V by 4 bases; bases with no gene match: 5. The DNA of the CDR3 is TGTGCCAGTAGTAACCAGGGGGGATTGAACACTGAAGCTTTCTTT. Translation gives CASSNQGGLNTEAFF.

V gene TRBV29-1 combines with J gene TRBJ1-1, with D perhaps TRBD1 (6 bases). The V end was cut by 7 bases, the J end by 1 base, with 7 bases between. This CDR3 has 11 residues. Germline CDR1 reads SQVTM; CDR2 reads ANQGSEA. The CDR3 sequence: CSGTENTEAFF. Written as DNA, the CDR3 is TGCAGCGGGACAGAGAACACTGAAGCTTTCTTT.

The V and J genes are TRBV6-5 and TRBJ1-5; D is unresolved. The CDR3 has 13 residues. Trimming left V 2 bases short and J 5 bases short, with 7 bases between. Looked up from germline, CDR1 is MNHEY and CDR2 is SVGAGI. In nucleotides, the CDR3 is TGTGCCAGCAGTTACAGCACCGATCAGCCCCAGCATTTT. As protein: CASSYSTDQPQHF.

The chain uses TRBV6-5 and TRBJ1-2; 8 nucleotides match TRBD1. The V gene end was trimmed by 0 bases and the J gene end by 4 bases; junction bases not matched to a gene: 7. The V gene's germline CDR1 is MNHEY and CDR2 SVGAGI. This CDR3 spans 16 amino acids. CDR3 sequence reads: CASSYSGGGQGYGYTF. The DNA for the CDR3 is TGTGCCAGCAGTTACTCGGGTGGTGGACAGGGCTATGGCTACACCTTC.

The rearrangement uses TRBV19 and TRBJ1-1; D perhaps matches TRBD1 (6 bases). Germline CDR1 is LNHDA and CDR2 is SQIVND (reference sequence). The CDR3 is 14 residues long. V was cut by 9 bases and J by 0 bases, with 14 bases left in between. In nucleotides, the CDR3 is TGTGCCAGCTTCCAGGGGCACCTGAACACTGAAGCTTTCTTT. This translates into CASFQGHLNTEAFF.

The chain couples TRBV6-2 or TRBV6-3 to TRBJ2-2, with 7 bases matching TRBD1. V was clipped by 6 bases and J by 7 bases; unmatched bases: 11. Germline values: CDR1 MNHEY, CDR2 SVGEGT. The CDR3 is made up of 15 amino acids. CDR3: CASSIDRVGSGELFF. The DNA of the CDR3 is TGTGCCAGCAGCATCGACAGGGTTGGTAGCGGGGAGCTGTTTTTT.

The V and J genes are TRBV4-1 and TRBJ1-1, with D maybe TRBD1 (5 bases). The germline CDR1 and CDR2 sequences are MGHRA and YSYEKL. V gave up 2 bases and J gave up 4 bases, with 17 bases separating them. The CDR3 length is 16 residues. As DNA, the CDR3 is TGCGCCAGCAGCCAATCGGCAGGGTTGATGAGCACTGAAGCTTTCTTT. This gives the protein CASSQSAGLMSTEAFF.

The chain couples TRBV5-5 to TRBJ2-3; no firm D call. Germline-derived CDR1 and CDR2 are SGHKS and YYEKEE (reference sequence). V was shortened by 4 bases and J by 10 bases, with 13 bases between the two germline ends. The length of the CDR3 is 12 residues. CDR3 sequence reads: CASSPPGSAQYF. CDR3 DNA sequence: TGTGCCAGCAGCCCGCCCGGTTCCGCGCAGTATTTT.

The chain joins TRBV4-1 to TRBJ1-3, with a weak D call TRBD1 (5 bases). This CDR3 region has 12 residues. The germline V gene encodes CDR1 MGHRA and CDR2 YSYEKL. The V end lost 3 bases, the J end lost 6 bases, and 6 bases lay between the germline ends. The CDR3 region is CASSQTENTIYF. In DNA, the CDR3 is TGCGCCAGCAGCCAGACAGAAAACACCATATATTTT.

V and J are TRBV28 and TRBJ2-7; tentative D call: TRBD1 (5 bases). V shed 7 bases and J shed 2 bases, with 21 bases lying between them. Germline assignment: CDR1 MDHEN and CDR2 SYDVKM. This CDR3 has 16 residues. The CDR3 loop is CASTQTLTLGPYEQYF. CDR3 DNA: TGTGCCAGCACCCAGACACTCACACTGGGGCCCTACGAGCAGTACTTC.

This chain uses TRBV29-1 with TRBJ1-2; D is uncertain. The V gene's germline CDR1 is SQVTM and CDR2 ANQGSEA. V was cut by 0 bases and J by 8 bases, with 10 bases left in between. This CDR3 is built from 12 residues. CDR3 region: CSVEDVGRGYTF. In nucleotides, the CDR3 is TGCAGCGTTGAAGACGTAGGGAGGGGCTACACCTTC.

In this sample, this clone turned up once. J is TRBJ2-3 and V is TRBV30, with a weak D call TRBD1 (6 bases). The V end was cut by 7 bases, the J end by 2 bases, with 19 bases between. Germline loops: CDR1 GTSNPN, CDR2 SVGIG (reference sequence). The CDR3 has 15 residues. CDR3 sequence: CASSDGDTNTDTQYF. DNA for the CDR3: TGTGCCTCGTCCGACGGGGACACCAACACAGATACGCAGTATTTT.

The V call is TRBV7-9, the J call TRBJ2-2, with a tentative D call TRBD2 (5 bases). Germline V gene sequence: CDR1 SEHNR, CDR2 FQNEAQ (reference sequence). Trimming took 2 bases from V and 3 from J, leaving 7 bases between them. The CDR3 runs to 14 residues. CDR3 DNA sequence: TGTGCCAGCAGCTTAACCGGGGACACCGGGGAGCTGTTTTTT. Translated: CASSLTGDTGELFF. Full variable domain (rest looked up from reference TRBV7-9 and TRBJ2-2): DTGVSQNPRHKITKRGQNVTFRCDPISEHNRLYWYRQTLGQGPEFLTYFQNEAQLEKSRLLSDRFSAERPKGSFSTLEIQRTEQGDSAMYLCASSLTGDTGELFFGEGSRLTVL.

This clone has only a few counts. The chain links TRBV7-3 to TRBJ2-3; 7 positions agree with TRBD2. This CDR3 has 13 residues. CDR1 and CDR2 (germline): SGHTA, FQGTGA. J lost 6 bases, V lost 5 bases, and 5 bases had no gene match. The chain's CDR3 is CASSRGLSDTQYF. CDR3 DNA sequence: TGTGCCAGCAGCAGGGGACTATCCGATACGCAGTATTTT. Using reference TRBV7-3 and TRBJ2-3 for the parts outside the CDR3, the full variable domain is GAGVSQTPSNKVTEKGKYVELRCDPISGHTALYWYRQSLGQGPEFLIYFQGTGAADDSGLPNDRFFAVRPEGSVSTLKIQRTERGDSAVYLCASSRGLSDTQYFGPGTRLTVL.

V usage is TRBV6-5 and J usage is TRBJ1-1, with D unresolved. This CDR3 contains 15 residues. Per the germline V gene, CDR1 is MNHEY and CDR2 is SVGAGI. V lost 2 bases and J lost 1, with 11 bases in between. The CDR3 sequence: CASSYEQVPNTEAFF. DNA for the CDR3: TGTGCCAGCAGTTACGAGCAGGTTCCGAACACTGAAGCTTTCTTT.

This chain links TRBV7-2 with TRBJ2-5; 7 positions agree with TRBD1. The CDR3 is 16 residues long. Germline trimming cut 3 bases from V and 0 bases from J; bases unmatched to any gene: 7. Germline V gene data show CDR1 as SGHTA and CDR2 as FQGNSA. The CDR3 DNA follows: TGTGCCAGCAGCTTCCGACAGGGCTACAACCAAGAGACCCAGTACTTC. Translating it yields CASSFRQGYNQETQYF.